What follows describes a single T cell receptor (beta chain). Its matching antigen is unknown. No patient escaped relapse after autologous stem cell transplantation, and brentuximab vedotin exposure varied. The sample belongs to a study of PD-1 blockade in classical Hodgkin lymphoma. Study-level points and caveats: Patients who responded completely had about the same baseline diversity as newly diagnosed patients. Compared with healthy donors, newly diagnosed patients reportedly showed lower baseline TCR diversity.

This CDR3 is built from 13 residues. V lost 5 bases and J lost 3, with 10 bases in between. Germline V gives CDR1 ENHRY, CDR2 SYGVKD. Generated by immunoSEQ multiplex PCR, the TCRdb table keeps only in-frame clones and is missing some. The sample yields 14,000 or so clones, around four fifths seen once. This chain uses TRBV10-3 with TRBJ2-5; D is ambiguous. The starting material was peripheral blood mononuclear cells (PBMCs), obtained at baseline. This clonotype was sampled from a human donor with classical Hodgkin lymphoma. In nucleotides, the CDR3 is TGTGCCATCAGTCCGGACCGAGAAGAGACCCAGTACTTC. Protein: CAISPDREETQYF.